Listed here are 21 T cell receptor beta chains from one sample, sequenced in a study of human T cells and chemical hapten exposure. TCRdb reanalysed the RACE reads using MiXCR and keeps one entry per CDR3 protein. The sample yields over 150,000 distinct CDR3 sequences, roughly 26% seen once. The time point denotes: patch test 3, about 24 weeks after DPC sensitization. Treatment in this sample: therapeutic diphenylcyclopropenone sensitization with weekly scalp DPC. Sequenced here: whole blood, sampled in connection with sensitization to the hapten diphenylcyclopropenone (DPC). Source of these receptors: a woman younger than 30 with alopecia areata. Some clones in this sample may be carry-over from other donors' samples.

The chain is built from TRBV10-3 and TRBJ1-5; D is perhaps TRBD1 (5 bases). The V and J ends lost 3 bases and 2 bases respectively, with 14 bases between them. This CDR3 contains 16 residues. Germline CDR1 reads ENHRY; CDR2 reads SYGVKD. The CDR3 nucleotides read TGTGCCATCAGTGATCAAGGGGCGCTGGGCAATCAGCCCCAGCATTTT. Translated: CAISDQGALGNQPQHF.

This clonotype was observed at least ten times. V is TRBV4-1 and J is TRBJ2-5; D is perhaps TRBD1 or TRBD2 (5 bases each). This CDR3 has 15 residues. V gave up 3 bases and J gave up 3 bases, with 14 bases separating them. The germline V gene encodes CDR1 MGHRA and CDR2 YSYEKL. The CDR3 sequence is CASSHLAGAKETQYF. CDR3 in DNA: TGCGCCAGCAGCCATTTAGCCGGGGCAAAAGAGACCCAGTACTTC.

Points on this clonotype: A read error may produce the germline difference seen at one junction end. This rearrangement joins TRBV6-2 or TRBV6-3 to TRBJ1-4; D may be TRBD1 (5 bases). This CDR3 contains 12 residues. Looked up from germline, CDR1 is MNHEY and CDR2 is SVGEGT. CDR3 sequence (DNA): TGTGCCACCTACGGGGGGGATGAAAAACTGTTTTTC. This encodes CATYGGDEKLFF.

There are many counts of this clonotype. The chain couples TRBV20-1 to TRBJ2-2; D unresolved. Germline CDR1 DFQATT, CDR2 SNEGSKA (reference sequence). Trimming shortened V by 6 bases and J by 5 bases, and 7 bases separated the two germline ends. The CDR3 is 11 amino acids. CDR3 nucleotides: TGCAGTGCCCTTCGAACCGGGGAGCTGTTTTTT. Protein product: CSALRTGELFF.

The V gene is TRBV7-2, the J gene TRBJ2-7; 7 positions match TRBD1. The germline V gene encodes CDR1 SGHTA and CDR2 FQGNSA. The CDR3 runs to 17 residues. V gave up 5 bases and J gave up 3 bases; unmatched junction bases: 16. Written as DNA, the CDR3 is TGTGCCAGCAGCGAGCTTAGGGGGCAGGGGAGCCTCTACGAGCAGTACTTC. It encodes CASSELRGQGSLYEQYF.

The rearrangement uses TRBV7-2 and TRBJ1-5; D perhaps matches TRBD1 (5 bases). V lost 5 bases, J lost 3 bases, and 11 bases lay in between. The V gene's germline CDR1 is SGHTA and CDR2 FQGNSA. This CDR3 is 14 amino acids long. This chain's CDR3 is CASSQGQLNQPQHF. The CDR3 nucleotides are TGTGCCAGCAGCCAGGGCCAGCTCAATCAGCCCCAGCATTTT.

This clonotype was counted a single time. V and J are TRBV9 and TRBJ2-1; D call uncertain. CDR1 is SGDLS and CDR2 is YYNGEE in the germline V gene. CDR3 size: 16 residues. V was shortened by 0 bases and J by 0 bases, with 10 bases between the two germline ends. CDR3: CASSVEWVSSYNEQFF. CDR3 nucleotides: TGTGCCAGCAGCGTAGAGTGGGTTAGCTCCTACAATGAGCAGTTCTTC.

This clonotype has only one observation. CDR3 coding DNA: TGCAGTGCTAGTAAGGGAATGAACACTGAAGCTTTCTTT. It encodes CSASKGMNTEAFF. The chain uses TRBV20-1 and TRBJ1-1; D call uncertain. The CDR3 extends over 13 amino acids. V shed 3 bases and J shed 0 bases, with 8 bases lying between them. Germline assignment: CDR1 DFQATT and CDR2 SNEGSKA (reference sequence).

J is TRBJ2-3 and V is TRBV12-3 or TRBV12-4; TRBD1 aligns across 9 bases. This CDR3 region has 13 residues. V lost 6 bases and J lost 7; bases outside the gene matches: 5. This CDR3 is CASRGTGQNTQYF. In DNA, the CDR3 is TGTGCCAGCAGGGGGACAGGGCAGAATACGCAGTATTTT.

The chain combines TRBV7-6 with TRBJ2-5; 9 bases agree with TRBD2. J lost 5 bases, V lost 5 bases, and 15 bases had no gene match. The germline V gene encodes CDR1 SGHVS and CDR2 FNYEAQ. The CDR3 contains 17 residues. The CDR3 loop is CASSPYGAGGRVETQYF. CDR3 nucleotides: TGTGCCAGCAGCCCTTATGGCGCGGGAGGGCGGGTGGAGACCCAGTACTTC. Filled out from reference TRBV7-6 and TRBJ2-5, the complete variable domain reads GAGVSQSPRYKVTKRGQDVALRCDPISGHVSLYWYRQALGQGPEFLTYFNYEAQQDKSGLPNDRFSAERPEGSISTLTIQRTEQRDSAMYRCASSPYGAGGRVETQYFGPGTRLLVL.

This rearrangement joins TRBV4-1 to TRBJ2-3; D is ambiguous. The germline CDR1 and CDR2 sequences are MGHRA and YSYEKL. Trimming took 0 bases from V and 0 from J, leaving 19 bases between them. This CDR3 spans 19 amino acids. The CDR3 region is CASSQDDKAGTPSTDTQYF. Here the CDR3 DNA reads TGCGCCAGCAGCCAAGATGATAAGGCAGGTACCCCAAGCACAGATACGCAGTATTTT.

This clonotype was found a few times. The chain carries TRBV7-8 and TRBJ1-1; perhaps TRBD1 as D (6 bases). Germline V gives CDR1 SGHVS, CDR2 FQNEAQ. There are 13 residues in the CDR3. V was clipped by 4 bases and J by 5 bases, with 11 bases between them. The CDR3 sequence: CASSSLQGTEAFF. The CDR3 region has the DNA TGTGCCAGCAGCTCCTTACAGGGAACTGAAGCTTTCTTT. Filled out from reference TRBV7-8 and TRBJ1-1, the complete variable domain reads GAGVSQSPRYKVAKRGQDVALRCDPISGHVSLFWYQQALGQGPEFLTYFQNEAQLDKSGLPSDRFFAERPEGSVSTLKIQRTQQEDSAVYLCASSSLQGTEAFFGQGTRLTVV.

The gene calls are TRBV6-5 and TRBJ2-5; unclear D gene. The CDR3 is made up of 15 amino acids. The germline V and J ends were trimmed by 0 bases and 4 bases, with 12 bases remaining between them. Per germline, CDR1 MNHEY and CDR2 SVGAGI. CDR3 amino acids: CASSYSELTLETQYF. The CDR3 DNA sequence: TGTGCCAGCAGTTACTCGGAGCTGACGCTAGAGACCCAGTACTTC.

This clonotype was detected only a few times. The chain is built from TRBV7-9 and TRBJ1-1, with D hard to call. Germline lookup yields CDR1 SEHNR and CDR2 FQNEAQ (reference sequence). V was shortened by 2 bases and J by 5 bases, with 9 bases between the two germline ends. This CDR3 contains 13 residues. In nucleotides, the CDR3 is TGTGCCAGCAGCTTAACGGACTGGACTGAAGCTTTCTTT. Its translation is CASSLTDWTEAFF.

A few counts support this clonotype. V gene TRBV7-9 combines with J gene TRBJ1-4; no clear D. The CDR3 contains 12 residues. V gave up 3 bases and J gave up 12 bases, with 11 bases separating them. Germline loops: CDR1 SEHNR, CDR2 FQNEAQ (reference sequence). The CDR3 DNA follows: TGTGCCAGCAGCTTCGGGATTCGCGAACTGTTTTTT. Translation gives CASSFGIRELFF.

Only a few counts were recorded for this clonotype. Compared with germline, one end of the junction differs, possibly owing to a read error. The chain has TRBV10-3 and TRBJ1-5; maybe TRBD1 (5 bases). The CDR3 has 13 residues. Germline loops: CDR1 ENHRY, CDR2 SYGVKD. Here the CDR3 DNA reads TGTACCATCAGACAACAGGACCATCAGCCCCAGCATTTT. This gives the protein CTIRQQDHQPQHF.

This clonotype has just a few counts. The chain combines TRBV4-2 with TRBJ2-5, with 7 bases lining up with TRBD2. With V trimmed by 0 bases and J by 5 bases, 9 bases remained unmatched. There are 16 residues in the CDR3. Germline CDR1 LGHNA, CDR2 YNFKEQ. The CDR3 bases are TGTGCCAGCAGCCAAGATTCTGTTGGGGGGGGTGAGACCCAGTACTTC. Its protein product is CASSQDSVGGGETQYF.

There are a few counts of this clonotype. The V and J genes are TRBV5-1 and TRBJ2-1; D perhaps matches TRBD2 (5 bases). This CDR3 spans 13 amino acids. Looked up from germline, CDR1 is SGHRS and CDR2 is YFSETQ. Trimming removed 6 bases at V and 9 bases at J, with 16 bases between. CDR3 region: CASIPLAAGEQFF. The CDR3 DNA reads as TGCGCCAGCATTCCCCTAGCCGCGGGTGAGCAGTTCTTC. Full variable domain (rest looked up from reference TRBV5-1 and TRBJ2-1): KAGVTQTPRYLIKTRGQQVTLSCSPISGHRSVSWYQQTPGQGLQFLFEYFSETQRNKGNFPGRFSGRQFSNSRSEMNVSTLELGDSALYLCASIPLAAGEQFFGPGTRLTVL.

The chain links TRBV4-1 to TRBJ2-3; the D is unclear. The CDR3 is made up of 16 amino acids. Trimming shortened V by 0 bases and J by 0 bases, and 10 bases separated the two germline ends. In germline, CDR1 is MGHRA, CDR2 YSYEKL. The CDR3 sequence is CASSQDPPGSTDTQYF. In nucleotides, the CDR3 is TGCGCCAGCAGCCAAGATCCCCCCGGTAGCACAGATACGCAGTATTTT.

This clonotype was picked up many times. The chain employs TRBV4-1 and TRBJ2-1, with D unclear. Trimming stripped 1 base from V and 3 bases from J, with 10 bases between. CDR3 length: 15 amino acids. Germline V CDR1 and CDR2: MGHRA, YSYEKL. The CDR3 is CASSQAKPSYNEQFF. DNA for the CDR3: TGCGCCAGCAGCCAAGCTAAACCGAGCTACAATGAGCAGTTCTTC.

This clonotype has a count of ten or more. The gene calls are TRBV6-2 or TRBV6-3 and TRBJ2-3; 10 bases are a match to TRBD2. Germline V gene sequence: CDR1 MNHEY, CDR2 SVGEGT. The CDR3 has 17 amino acids. J gave up 2 bases and V 0 bases, and 5 bases lay outside the gene matches. CDR3 nucleotides: TGTGCCAGCAGTTACTCGGCTAGCGGGGGCCTCACAGATACGCAGTATTTT. Amino acid sequence: CASSYSASGGLTDTQYF.